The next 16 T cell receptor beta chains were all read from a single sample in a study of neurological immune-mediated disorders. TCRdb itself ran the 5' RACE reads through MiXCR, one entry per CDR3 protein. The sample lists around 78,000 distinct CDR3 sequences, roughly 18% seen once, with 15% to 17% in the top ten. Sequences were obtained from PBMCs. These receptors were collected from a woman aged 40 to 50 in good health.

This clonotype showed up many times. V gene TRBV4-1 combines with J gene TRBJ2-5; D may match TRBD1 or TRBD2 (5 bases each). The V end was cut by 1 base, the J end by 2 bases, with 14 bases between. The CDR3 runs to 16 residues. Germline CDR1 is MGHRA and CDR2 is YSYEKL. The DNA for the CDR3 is TGCGCCAGCAGCCAAGCAGACGGGGCCCCGCAAGAGACCCAGTACTTC. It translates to CASSQADGAPQETQYF.

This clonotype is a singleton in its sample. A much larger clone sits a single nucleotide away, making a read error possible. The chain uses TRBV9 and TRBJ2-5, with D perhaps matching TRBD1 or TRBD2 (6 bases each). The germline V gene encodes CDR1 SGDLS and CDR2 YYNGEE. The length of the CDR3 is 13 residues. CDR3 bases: TGTGCCAGCAGCGGGGGGGCTGAAGAGACCCAGCACTTC. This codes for CASSGGAEETQHF. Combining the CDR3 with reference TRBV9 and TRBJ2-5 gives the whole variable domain DSGVTQTPKHLITATGQRVTLRCSPRSGDLSVYWYQQSLDQGLQFLIQYYNGEERAKGNILERFSAQQFPDLHSELNLSSLELGDSALYFCASSGGAEETQHFGPGTRLLVL.

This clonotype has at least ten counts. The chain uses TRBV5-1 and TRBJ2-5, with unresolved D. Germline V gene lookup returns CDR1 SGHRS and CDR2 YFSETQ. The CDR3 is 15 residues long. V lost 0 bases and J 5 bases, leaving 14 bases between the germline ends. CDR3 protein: CASSLDGRLEETQYF. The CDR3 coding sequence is TGCGCCAGCAGCTTGGATGGCAGGTTGGAGGAGACCCAGTACTTC.

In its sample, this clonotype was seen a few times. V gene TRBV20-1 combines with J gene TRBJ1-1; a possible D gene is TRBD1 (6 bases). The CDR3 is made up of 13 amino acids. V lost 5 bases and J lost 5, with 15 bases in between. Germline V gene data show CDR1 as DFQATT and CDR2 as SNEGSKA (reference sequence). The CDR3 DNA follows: TGCAGTGCTTCTCCTACAGGGCTTACTGAAGCTTTCTTT. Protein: CSASPTGLTEAFF.

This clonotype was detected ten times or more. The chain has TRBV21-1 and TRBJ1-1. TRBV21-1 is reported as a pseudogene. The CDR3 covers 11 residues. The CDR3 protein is CASSPFLEAFF. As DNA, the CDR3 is TGTGCCAGCAGCCCATTTCTGGAAGCTTTCTTT.

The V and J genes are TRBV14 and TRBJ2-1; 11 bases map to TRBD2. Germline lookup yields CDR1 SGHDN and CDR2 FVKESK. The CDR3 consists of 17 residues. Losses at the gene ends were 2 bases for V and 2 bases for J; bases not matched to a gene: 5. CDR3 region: CASSQYASGGPYNEQFF. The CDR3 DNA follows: TGTGCCAGCAGCCAATATGCTAGCGGGGGGCCCTACAATGAGCAGTTCTTC.

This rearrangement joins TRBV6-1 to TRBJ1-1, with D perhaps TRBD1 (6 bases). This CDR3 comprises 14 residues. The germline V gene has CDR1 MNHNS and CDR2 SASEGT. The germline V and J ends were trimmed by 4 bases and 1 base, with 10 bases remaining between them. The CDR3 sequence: CASSVWGRNTEAFF. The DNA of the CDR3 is TGTGCCAGCAGTGTTTGGGGGCGGAACACTGAAGCTTTCTTT.

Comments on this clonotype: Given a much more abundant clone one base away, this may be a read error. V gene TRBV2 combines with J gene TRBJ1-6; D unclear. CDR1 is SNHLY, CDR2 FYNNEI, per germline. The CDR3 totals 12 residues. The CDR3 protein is CASSERSSPFHF. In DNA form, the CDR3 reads TGTGCCAGCAGTGAGAGATCTTCACCCTTCCACTTT. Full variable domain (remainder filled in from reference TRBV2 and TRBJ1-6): EPEVTQTPSHQVTQMGQEVILRCVPISNHLYFYWYRQILGQKVEFLVSFYNNEISEKSEIFDDQFSVERPDGSNFTLKIRSTKLEDSAMYFCASSERSSPFHFGNGTRLTVT.

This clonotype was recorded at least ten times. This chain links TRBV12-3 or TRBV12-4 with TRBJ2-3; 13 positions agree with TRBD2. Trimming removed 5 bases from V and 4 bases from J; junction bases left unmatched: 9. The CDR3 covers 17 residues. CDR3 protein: CASSRNSGLAGPDTQYF. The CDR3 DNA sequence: TGTGCCAGCAGTAGAAACTCGGGACTAGCGGGACCAGATACGCAGTATTTT.

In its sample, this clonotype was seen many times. CDR3 in amino acids: CASRSGTGGGEQFF. In nucleotides, the CDR3 is TGCGCCAGCCGGTCCGGGACAGGGGGCGGGGAGCAGTTCTTC. The rearrangement links TRBV5-1 to TRBJ2-1, with 12 bases fitting TRBD1. Germline V gene lookup returns CDR1 SGHRS and CDR2 YFSETQ. J lost 10 bases, V lost 7 bases, and 9 bases had no gene match. This CDR3 is built from 14 residues.

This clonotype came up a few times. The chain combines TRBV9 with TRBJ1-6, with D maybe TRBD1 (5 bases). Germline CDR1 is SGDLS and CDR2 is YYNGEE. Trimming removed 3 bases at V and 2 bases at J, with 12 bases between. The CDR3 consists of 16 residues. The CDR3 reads CASSGTMDTYNSPLHF. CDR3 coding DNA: TGTGCCAGCAGCGGGACAATGGACACCTATAATTCACCCCTCCACTTT. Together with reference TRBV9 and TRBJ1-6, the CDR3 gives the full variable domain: DSGVTQTPKHLITATGQRVTLRCSPRSGDLSVYWYQQSLDQGLQFLIQYYNGEERAKGNILERFSAQQFPDLHSELNLSSLELGDSALYFCASSGTMDTYNSPLHFGNGTRLTVT.

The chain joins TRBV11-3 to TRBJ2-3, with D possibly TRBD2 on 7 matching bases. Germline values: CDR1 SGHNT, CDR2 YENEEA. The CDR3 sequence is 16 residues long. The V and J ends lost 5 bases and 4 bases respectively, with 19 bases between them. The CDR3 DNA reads TGTGCCAGCAGCCCTGGGGGGGCTTTTGGAGCAGATACGCAGTATTTT. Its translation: CASSPGGAFGADTQYF.

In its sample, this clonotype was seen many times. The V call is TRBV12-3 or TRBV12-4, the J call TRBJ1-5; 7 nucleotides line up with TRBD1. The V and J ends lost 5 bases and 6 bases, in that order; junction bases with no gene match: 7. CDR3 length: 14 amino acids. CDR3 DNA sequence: TGTGCCAGCAGTATACAGGGGTTCGGTCAGCCCCAGCATTTT. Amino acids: CASSIQGFGQPQHF.

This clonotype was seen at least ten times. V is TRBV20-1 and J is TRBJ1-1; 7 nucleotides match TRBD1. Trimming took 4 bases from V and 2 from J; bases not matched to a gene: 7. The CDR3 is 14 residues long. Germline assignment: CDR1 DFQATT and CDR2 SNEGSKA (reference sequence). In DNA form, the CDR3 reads TGCAGTGCTACCAGGACAGGTAGAAACACTGAAGCTTTCTTT. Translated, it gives CSATRTGRNTEAFF.

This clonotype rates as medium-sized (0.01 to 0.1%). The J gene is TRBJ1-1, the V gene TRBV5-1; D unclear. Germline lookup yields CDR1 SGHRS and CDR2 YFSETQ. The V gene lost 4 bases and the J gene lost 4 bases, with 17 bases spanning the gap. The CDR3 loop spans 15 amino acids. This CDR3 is CASSPRFFGSTEAFF. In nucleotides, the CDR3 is TGCGCCAGCAGCCCCCGGTTCTTCGGGAGCACTGAAGCTTTCTTT. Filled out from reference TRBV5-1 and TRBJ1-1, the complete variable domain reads KAGVTQTPRYLIKTRGQQVTLSCSPISGHRSVSWYQQTPGQGLQFLFEYFSETQRNKGNFPGRFSGRQFSNSRSEMNVSTLELGDSALYLCASSPRFFGSTEAFFGQGTRLTVV.

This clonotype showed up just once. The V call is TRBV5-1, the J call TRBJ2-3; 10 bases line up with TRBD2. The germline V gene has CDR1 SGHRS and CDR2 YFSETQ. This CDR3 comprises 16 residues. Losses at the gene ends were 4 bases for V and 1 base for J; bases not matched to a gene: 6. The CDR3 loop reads CASSHPSGGGTDTQYF. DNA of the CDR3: TGCGCCAGCAGCCACCCCAGCGGGGGGGGCACAGATACGCAGTATTTT.